What follows describes a single T cell receptor (beta chain). One entry per CDR3 protein, called by TCRdb with MiXCR from the 5' RACE reads. In the table there are about 460,000 distinct CDR3 sequences, 14% of which are singletons. The record originates from a study of identical twins. The data were also submitted as part of a second study, on yellow fever vaccine responses in identical twins.

The clonotype originates from a woman between 18 and 29 years old in good health. The sample comprised CD4+ T cells sorted from blood.

The CDR3 sequence: CASSLEGRPNTEAFF. In DNA form, the CDR3 reads TGTGCCAGCAGCTTAGAGGGACGGCCGAACACTGAAGCTTTCTTT. The genes are TRBV5-5 and TRBJ1-1, with D possibly TRBD1 on 5 matching bases. CDR3 length: 15 residues. Trimming took off 2 bases at V and 1 base at J, with 12 bases between the two ends. Germline lookup yields CDR1 SGHKS and CDR2 YYEKEE (reference sequence).